This TCR beta chain was retrieved from a study of blood T cell repertoires in COVID-19. Some clones are missing from TCRdb's copy, which holds only in-frame ones; the method was immunoSEQ multiplex PCR. The data hold roughly 400,000 clones, with 75% to 90% observed a single time. The CDR3 extends over 13 amino acids. Deletions cut 3 bases from V and 6 bases from J, with 10 bases between. Germline V lookup: CDR1 MGHRA, CDR2 YSYEKL. This study enrolled people aged about 18 to 100 from roughly 22 US geographic areas. Donors were grouped by their self-reported clinical history. Sequences were obtained from PBMCs or T cells enriched from blood (not recorded which). This sequence was found in a man aged 25-40 years who had recovered from COVID-19. The V call is TRBV4-1, the J call TRBJ2-3; no reliable D call. CDR3 protein: CASSQITDDTQYF. The CDR3 DNA is TGCGCCAGCAGCCAGATAACAGACGATACGCAGTATTTT.